Below are 32 T cell receptor beta chains sequenced from a single sample in a study of T cell responses to AZD1222 COVID-19 vaccine (dated by TCRdb to about 2021). Libraries were made using the immunoSEQ multiplex PCR assay. This immuneACCESS table, as held by TCRdb, lists in-frame sequences with V and J called but not all clones. Of the missing ones, under half trace to an unresolved V gene in checked studies; the others have no known cause. In all, the sample holds 99,000 or so clones, and approximately 90% of those were seen once. Of the sample, under 3.5% falls within the top ten clones. This specimen's time point label, per the study, means: baseline before first vaccination. The sequenced sample was peripheral blood, obtained on day 0 of AZD1222 vaccination. The receptors here all came from an adult in good health.

This chain joins TRBV20-1 and TRBJ1-2; tentatively, D is TRBD1 (6 bases). Germline assignment: CDR1 DFQATT and CDR2 SNEGSKA (reference sequence). The V end lost 6 bases, the J end lost 6 bases, and 11 bases lay between the germline ends. This CDR3 is 11 amino acids long. The CDR3 DNA sequence: TGCAGTGCCATACAGGGAAATGGCTACACCTTC. This encodes CSAIQGNGYTF.

The chain recombines TRBV19 with TRBJ1-1; maybe TRBD1 (5 bases). V lost 3 bases and J 8 bases, leaving 7 bases between the germline ends. The CDR3 totals 11 residues. CDR1 is LNHDA and CDR2 is SQIVND in the germline V gene (reference sequence). CDR3 nucleotides: TGTGCCAGTAGTATTGGGGGGGAAGCTTTCTTT. Protein product: CASSIGGEAFF. Filled out from reference TRBV19 and TRBJ1-1, the complete variable domain reads DGGITQSPKYLFRKEGQNVTLSCEQNLNHDAMYWYRQDPGQGLRLIYYSQIVNDFQKGDIAEGYSVSREKKESFPLTVTSAQKNPTAFYLCASSIGGEAFFGQGTRLTVV.

This clone has only one observation. V and J are TRBV7-9 and TRBJ2-2, with a possible D match to TRBD1 (7 bases). There are 15 residues in the CDR3. Germline V gene lookup returns CDR1 SEHNR and CDR2 FQNEAQ (reference sequence). V was cut by 5 bases and J by 0 bases, with 10 bases left in between. In DNA form, the CDR3 reads TGTGCCAGCAGCCAGGGGGGAACGAACACCGGGGAGCTGTTTTTT. Amino acid sequence: CASSQGGTNTGELFF.

The rearrangement uses TRBV6-5 and TRBJ1-3; no clear D gene. Trimming left V 7 bases short and J 3 bases short, with 10 bases between. Germline lookup yields CDR1 MNHEY and CDR2 SVGAGI. The length of the CDR3 is 13 residues. CDR3: CASTLGFGNTIYF. As DNA, the CDR3 is TGTGCCAGCACCCTAGGCTTTGGAAACACCATATATTTT.

The rearrangement uses TRBV15 and TRBJ1-1, with a possible D match to TRBD1 (5 bases). The CDR3 sequence is 14 residues long. The germline V and J ends were trimmed by 1 base and 7 bases, with 13 bases remaining between them. In germline, CDR1 is LNHNV, CDR2 YYDKDF (reference sequence). CDR3 nucleotides: TGTGCCACCAGCAGAGGAGGGGCAGGGATTGAAGCTTTCTTT. It encodes CATSRGGAGIEAFF.

V gene TRBV4-3 combines with J gene TRBJ1-3, with a possible D match to TRBD1 (5 bases). The CDR3 is made up of 14 amino acids. Trimming pared 4 bases from V and 1 base from J, leaving 8 bases between. Per the germline V gene, CDR1 is LGHNA and CDR2 is YSLEER. CDR3 protein: CASSPGTSGNTIYF. In nucleotides, the CDR3 is TGCGCCAGCAGCCCCGGGACTTCTGGAAACACCATATATTTT.

This chain uses TRBV16 with TRBJ1-2, with D unresolved. Germline CDR1 reads KGHSY; CDR2 reads FQNENV. The CDR3 loop spans 15 amino acids. V was cut by 2 bases and J by 7 bases, with 17 bases left in between. In DNA form, the CDR3 reads TGTGCCAGCAGCCAAGGCAGCCGTGCGATGGGTGGCTACACCTTC. Translated: CASSQGSRAMGGYTF.

The chain is built from TRBV2 and TRBJ2-7, with 8 bases lining up with TRBD2. Germline V gives CDR1 SNHLY, CDR2 FYNNEI. This CDR3 has 18 residues. V trimming: 7 bases; J trimming: 1 base; junction bases outside the gene matches: 18. CDR3 amino acids: CASTIPGLGFFVSYEQYV. The DNA for the CDR3 is TGTGCCAGCACCATACCGGGACTAGGCTTTTTCGTATCCTACGAGCAGTACGTC.

Written as DNA, the CDR3 is TGTGCCAGCAGCTCCTTTCACAGCGGCACGCAGTATTTT. Its protein is CASSSFHSGTQYF. The rearrangement uses TRBV5-6 and TRBJ2-3, with D maybe TRBD2 (5 bases). Germline CDR1 and CDR2: SGHDT and YYEEEE. The CDR3 covers 13 residues. Trimming shortened V by 3 bases and J by 9 bases, and 14 bases separated the two germline ends.

This chain connects TRBV9 to TRBJ2-5; 7 bases fit TRBD2. The V gene end was trimmed by 4 bases and the J gene end by 4 bases; junction bases not matched to a gene: 4. The CDR3 runs 13 residues. Looked up from germline, CDR1 is SGDLS and CDR2 is YYNGEE. CDR3 sequence (DNA): TGTGCCAGCAGCCCTAGCGGACGAGAGACCCAGTACTTC. Encoded protein: CASSPSGRETQYF.

The chain joins TRBV2 to TRBJ1-2; D gene unclear. This CDR3 comprises 11 residues. Germline CDR1 is SNHLY and CDR2 is FYNNEI. The ends were cut back, 3 bases at V and 4 bases at J, with 3 bases in the middle. The CDR3 bases are TGTGCCAGCAGTGAGGTCTATGGCTACACCTTC. This translates into CASSEVYGYTF.

This chain links TRBV9 with TRBJ2-3, with 7 bases matching TRBD2. The V gene's germline CDR1 is SGDLS and CDR2 YYNGEE. Trimming removed 0 bases from V and 6 bases from J; junction bases left unmatched: 7. This CDR3 region has 15 residues. The chain's CDR3 is CASSVAGAGVDTQYF. CDR3 coding DNA: TGTGCCAGCAGCGTAGCTGGTGCGGGGGTGGATACGCAGTATTTT.

The chain couples TRBV18 to TRBJ1-4; no clear D. The CDR3 is 15 residues long. Trimming took 3 bases from V and 5 from J, leaving 13 bases between them. Germline V CDR1 and CDR2: KGHSH, LQKENI. CDR3 DNA: TGTGCCAGCTCACCCCGCGGGTCCCTAAATGAAAAACTGTTTTTT. This translates into CASSPRGSLNEKLFF.

The CDR3 sequence is CASSFPPRIGGSPLHF. CDR3 DNA: TGTGCCAGCAGCTTCCCTCCTAGGATCGGCGGCTCACCCCTCCACTTT. V and J are TRBV7-2 and TRBJ1-6; D ambiguous. Trimming cost V 3 bases and J 10 bases, with 19 bases left between them. Germline V gene lookup returns CDR1 SGHTA and CDR2 FQGNSA. This CDR3 is 16 amino acids long.

This rearrangement joins TRBV7-3 to TRBJ2-2; D assignment may be TRBD1 or TRBD2 (5 bases each). Germline lookup yields CDR1 SGHTA and CDR2 FQGTGA. Trimming removed 1 base at V and 8 bases at J, with 8 bases between. This CDR3 is built from 13 residues. The CDR3 DNA reads as TGTGCCAGCAGCTTAATGGGGGAAGGGGAGCTGTTTTTT. Translation: CASSLMGEGELFF.

The genes are TRBV5-5 and TRBJ1-2; the D gene is possibly TRBD1 (5 bases). In germline, CDR1 is SGHKS, CDR2 YYEKEE (reference sequence). The V end lost 0 bases, the J end lost 5 bases, and 11 bases lay between the germline ends. The CDR3 loop spans 14 amino acids. CDR3 DNA sequence: TGTGCCAGCAGCTTGGCAGGGCTGGCGTATGGCTACACCTTC. It codes for CASSLAGLAYGYTF.

For this clone: The junction and the germline gene differ at one end; a read error may be behind it. V is TRBV5-1 and J is TRBJ2-1, with TRBD1 matching 7 bases. Per the germline V gene, CDR1 is SGHRS and CDR2 is YFSETQ. The CDR3 is 15 amino acids. CDR3 in DNA: TGTGCCAGCCTTTCGGAACCTAACAGGGGCAATGAGCAGTTCTTC. It specifies CASLSEPNRGNEQFF.

This clone has more than one count but fewer than ten. This rearrangement joins TRBV5-6 to TRBJ1-2; D is unresolved. V was shortened by 1 base and J by 2 bases, with 12 bases between the two germline ends. The CDR3 is made up of 15 amino acids. Germline V CDR1 and CDR2: SGHDT, YYEEEE. The CDR3 DNA follows: TGTGCCAGCAGCTTGACAAGGAACACCAACTATGGCTACACCTTC. Translating gives CASSLTRNTNYGYTF.

The rearrangement links TRBV7-9 to TRBJ2-1; a weak D match, TRBD2 (7 bases). From germline, CDR1 is SEHNR and CDR2 FQNEAQ (reference sequence). The V end was cut by 7 bases, the J end by 5 bases, with 21 bases between. This CDR3 region has 16 residues. This chain's CDR3 is CASTPSQGRGNNEQFF. The CDR3 region has the DNA TGTGCCAGCACTCCCTCCCAGGGGAGGGGGAACAATGAGCAGTTCTTC.

The chain couples TRBV10-2 to TRBJ1-5; a possible D gene is TRBD1 (5 bases). The CDR3 totals 14 residues. The V end was cut by 5 bases, the J end by 3 bases, with 11 bases between. Germline V gene data show CDR1 as WSHSY and CDR2 as SAAADI. The CDR3 DNA follows: TGCGCCAGCAGTCGCACAGGAAACAATCAGCCCCAGCATTTT. Translated, it gives CASSRTGNNQPQHF.

DNA of the CDR3: TGTGCCAGCAGCCAATTGGACAGAGGGGGTCGGTACTTC. Protein: CASSQLDRGGRYF. J is TRBJ2-7 and V is TRBV6-5; D possibly corresponds to TRBD1 (6 bases). The CDR3 covers 13 residues. The V gene's germline CDR1 is MNHEY and CDR2 SVGAGI. Trimming left V 6 bases short and J 12 bases short, with 21 bases between.

The chain employs TRBV4-3 and TRBJ2-2; D not certain. V lost 0 bases, J lost 1 base, and 0 bases lay in between. Germline-derived CDR1 and CDR2 are LGHNA and YSLEER. The CDR3 totals 13 residues. The CDR3 region is CASSQENTGELFF. The CDR3 DNA follows: TGCGCCAGCAGCCAAGAGAACACCGGGGAGCTGTTTTTT.

The rearrangement links TRBV12-3 or TRBV12-4 to TRBJ1-2; no firm D call. This CDR3 region has 13 residues. Trimming took 1 base from V and 5 from J, leaving 8 bases between them. The CDR3 DNA sequence: TGTGCCAGCAGTTTAGGCAGGCGATATGGCTACACCTTC. Amino acids: CASSLGRRYGYTF.

The CDR3 here is CASTPLGGRSYNEQFF. The CDR3 DNA reads as TGTGCCAGCACCCCTCTGGGGGGGCGCTCCTACAATGAGCAGTTCTTC. The chain recombines TRBV28 with TRBJ2-1, with D possibly matching TRBD2 (7 bases). This CDR3 contains 16 residues. CDR1 MDHEN and CDR2 SYDVKM come from the germline V gene. Trimming took 7 bases from V and 0 from J, leaving 16 bases between them.

In this sample, this clone turned up a few times. The rearrangement links TRBV7-9 to TRBJ1-5; D call uncertain. V lost 5 bases and J lost 5, with 7 bases in between. Per germline, CDR1 SEHNR and CDR2 FQNEAQ (reference sequence). This CDR3 has 12 residues. The CDR3 region is CASSPGDQPQHF. DNA of the CDR3: TGTGCCAGCAGCCCGGGAGATCAGCCCCAGCATTTT.

The chain joins TRBV11-3 to TRBJ2-2; 8 bases are a match to TRBD1. The CDR3 runs 15 residues. Germline assignment: CDR1 SGHNT and CDR2 YENEEA. V lost 0 bases and J lost 7; bases outside the gene matches: 4. The chain's CDR3 is CASSLDGQGGGELFF. In DNA form, the CDR3 reads TGTGCCAGCAGCTTAGACGGACAGGGTGGCGGGGAGCTGTTTTTT.

V is TRBV18 and J is TRBJ2-7, with 9 bases that match TRBD1. Germline assignment: CDR1 KGHSH and CDR2 LQKENI. V was clipped by 3 bases and J by 6 bases; unmatched bases: 6. The CDR3 is 14 residues long. The CDR3 DNA reads TGTGCCAGCTCACCGGACAGGGGAGCAGGCGAGCAGTACGTC. This codes for CASSPDRGAGEQYV.

This clone showed up just once. The genes are TRBV19 and TRBJ1-1, with 7 nucleotides matching TRBD1. This CDR3 comprises 17 residues. The germline gives CDR1 LNHDA, CDR2 SQIVND (reference sequence). J gave up 0 bases and V 1 base, and 8 bases lay outside the gene matches. CDR3 protein: CASSIVPGGVLNTEAFF. In DNA form, the CDR3 reads TGTGCCAGTAGTATAGTCCCAGGGGGGGTATTGAACACTGAAGCTTTCTTT.

The J gene is TRBJ1-2, the V gene TRBV6-2 or TRBV6-3; weak D call: TRBD1 (5 bases). Germline V lookup: CDR1 MNHEY, CDR2 SVGEGT. CDR3 length: 19 amino acids. V dropped 5 bases and J dropped 2 bases, with 27 bases sitting between them. CDR3 coding DNA: TGTGCCAGCAGTCCAACCCTCAGGAGGGACCTTTTTCGAAACTATGGCTACACCTTC. This codes for CASSPTLRRDLFRNYGYTF.

The J gene is TRBJ1-3, the V gene TRBV13, with a possible D match to TRBD1 (5 bases). The CDR3 length is 17 residues. V lost 1 base to trimming and J lost 2 bases, with 15 bases between them. The germline V gene has CDR1 PRHDT and CDR2 FYEKMQ (reference sequence). The CDR3 loop is CASSLARGGQAGNTIYF. In DNA, the CDR3 is TGTGCCAGCAGCTTAGCGAGGGGAGGGCAGGCTGGAAACACCATATATTTT.

This clone was observed a single time. The rearrangement uses TRBV6-1 and TRBJ2-1; D unresolved. This CDR3 region has 15 residues. V lost 1 base, J lost 4 bases, and 11 bases lay in between. Per the germline V gene, CDR1 is MNHNS and CDR2 is SASEGT. This CDR3 reads CASSEVSAGYNEQFF. CDR3 nucleotides: TGTGCCAGCAGTGAAGTTAGTGCCGGGTACAATGAGCAGTTCTTC.

The chain carries TRBV6-5 and TRBJ1-1; D gene ambiguous. Germline V gene lookup returns CDR1 MNHEY and CDR2 SVGAGI. This CDR3 is built from 16 residues. V lost 2 bases, J lost 1 base, and 14 bases lay in between. The CDR3 DNA reads as TGTGCCAGCAGTTACCCTCCCTCCCGATCGAACACTGAAGCTTTCTTT. Its translation: CASSYPPSRSNTEAFF.